These T cell receptor beta chains were read from a single sample in a study of blood T cell repertoires in COVID-19. Method: immunoSEQ multiplex PCR; TCRdb's copy keeps in-frame clones and lacks some. Here the sample spans about 140,000 clones, 80% to 85% being singletons. The source material was peripheral blood. The receptors stem from a human donor in a cohort sampled during active COVID-19. Both conserved end residues are part of each CDR3. A D gene is named only where the DNA matches it firmly. Where a row states a size, it is once, few, many or the class of an expanded clone; other rows omit it.

- TRBJ2-1 TRBV19 - TGTGCCAGTAGTACCCTCCAGGGCAGTGAGCAGTTCTTC CASSTLQGSEQFF
- TRBJ1-1 TRBV2 TRBD1 TGTGCCGGGCAGGGGGCGCGGGGCACTGAAGCTTTCTTT CAGQGARGTEAFF
- TRBJ2-2 TRBV19 TRBD1 TGTGCCAGTAGTATGAGGGGGCAAAACACCGGGGAGCTGTTTTTT CASSMRGQNTGELFF
once TRBJ1-5 TRBV2 - TGTGCCAGCAGTGTAAGCGGGCAGCCCCAGCATTTT CASSVSGQPQHF
many TRBJ2-5 TRBV7-3 TRBD2 TGTGCCAGCAGCAATCGAGCGGGGGGAGTAGAGACCCAGTACTTC CASSNRAGGVETQYF
- TRBJ1-2 TRBV11-2 TRBD1 TGTGCCAGCAGCTTAGCCCAGACAGGGGCTGGCTACACCTTC CASSLAQTGAGYTF
few TRBJ1-3 TRBV10-3 - TGTGCCATCAGTGAGTCGCTGGGCGCCGACTCTGGAAACACCATATATTTT CAISESLGADSGNTIYF
- TRBJ2-1 TRBV11-2 - TGTGCCAGCAGCAGAGACAGGAGCTCCTACAATGAGCAGTTCTTC CASSRDRSSYNEQFF
- TRBJ1-2 TRBV7-2 - TGTGCCAGCAGCCTCATTGCCAGGATCAACTATGGCTACACCTTC CASSLIARINYGYTF
- TRBJ1-2 TRBV14 - TGTGCCAGCAGCCAAGATATGTCAGGGTGGGACTATGGCTACACCTTC CASSQDMSGWDYGYTF
- TRBJ2-3 TRBV19 - TGTGCCAGTAGTATTGCCCGACCGCCTAGAGATACGCAGTATTTT CASSIARPPRDTQYF
- TRBJ1-2 TRBV5-5 - TGTGCCAGCACCCGTGGGGGGACCTATGGCTACACCTTC CASTRGGTYGYTF
- TRBJ2-7 TRBV5-6 - TGTGCCAGCAGCGGCTCACAGGGATACGAGCAGTACTTC CASSGSQGYEQYF
- TRBJ2-3 TRBV6-2/TRBV6-3 - TGTGCCAGCAGTTACGTTACGGCAGATACGCAGTATTTT CASSYVTADTQYF
- TRBJ1-4 TRBV19 - TGTGCCAGTAGATTGACAGAAGACGAAAAACTGTTTTTT CASRLTEDEKLFF
few TRBJ2-1 TRBV9 - TGTGCCAGCAGCGTACTGCAGGGATCGTCCTACAATGAGCAGTTCTTC CASSVLQGSSYNEQFF
- TRBJ1-3 TRBV6-5 TRBD1 TGTGCCAGCAGTCGGGACAGGGCTTCTGGAAACACCATATATTTT CASSRDRASGNTIYF
- TRBJ1-4 TRBV18 TRBD1 TGTGCCAGCTCACCCCAGGGACAGTCTGAAAAACTGTTTTTT CASSPQGQSEKLFF
- TRBJ2-2 TRBV9 TRBD1 TGTGCCAGCAGCGACGCTACAGGGGTGGCCGGGGAGCTGTTTTTT CASSDATGVAGELFF
- TRBJ2-7 TRBV7-2 - TGTGCCAGCAGCCTCAGTGGCGGGTCCTCCTACGAGCAGTACTTC CASSLSGGSSYEQYF
- TRBJ1-3 TRBV20-1 - TGCAGTGCTAGTTCGGTGGTATCTGGAAACACCATATATTTT CSASSVVSGNTIYF